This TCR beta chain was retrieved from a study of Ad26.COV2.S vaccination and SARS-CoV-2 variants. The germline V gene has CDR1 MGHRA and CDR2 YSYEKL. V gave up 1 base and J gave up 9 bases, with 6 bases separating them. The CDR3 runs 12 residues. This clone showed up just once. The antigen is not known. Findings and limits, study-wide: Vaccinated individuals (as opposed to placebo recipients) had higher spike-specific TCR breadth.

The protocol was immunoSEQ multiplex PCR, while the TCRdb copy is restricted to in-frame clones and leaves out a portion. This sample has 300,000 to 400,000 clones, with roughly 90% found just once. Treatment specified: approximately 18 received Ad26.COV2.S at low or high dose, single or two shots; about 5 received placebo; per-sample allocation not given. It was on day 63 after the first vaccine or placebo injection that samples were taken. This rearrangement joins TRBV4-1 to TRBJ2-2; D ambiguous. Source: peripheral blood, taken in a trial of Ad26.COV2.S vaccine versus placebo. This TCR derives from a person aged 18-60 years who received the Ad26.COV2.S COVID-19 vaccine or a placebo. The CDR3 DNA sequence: TGCGCCAGCAGCCAAGGGGGTAGGGAGCTGTTTTTT. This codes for CASSQGGRELFF.